This TCR beta chain derives from a study of OX40 agonist ivuxolimab in advanced cancers. Background on the study: Partial responses, seen in three patients, involved one hepatocellular carcinoma and two cutaneous melanomas.

Notes on the study in general: Both CD4+ and CD8+ T cell populations in blood had undergone clonal expansion by week 6 at 0.1 to 3.0 mg/kg. Expanded clones tended on average to be more numerous among CD8+ T cells than CD4+. The specificity for antigen of the expanded peripheral T cells was not determined.

The CDR3 contains 16 residues. Trimming stripped 0 bases from V and 0 bases from J, with 12 bases between. Germline CDR1 and CDR2: SGHRS and YFSETQ. As to this clone: Its specificity is not known.

Repertoires were generated with immunoSEQ multiplex PCR, while TCRdb's copy carries only in-frame clones and drops some. The data hold tens of thousands of clones, with approximately 83% observed a single time. The material was CD4+ or CD8+ T cells sorted from blood, obtained in a trial of the OX40 agonist ivuxolimab. This clonotype was obtained from an adult with an advanced solid tumor such as melanoma, head and neck, liver or kidney cancer. The chain links TRBV5-1 to TRBJ1-2; possibly TRBD1 for D (5 bases). The CDR3 bases are TGCGCCAGCAGCTTGGGGCACTCAGGGTCTAACTATGGCTACACCTTC. This codes for CASSLGHSGSNYGYTF.